One and the same sample provided the 4 T cell receptor beta chains below, sequenced in a study of T-cell memory formation after mild COVID-19. Using its own MiXCR run on the 5' RACE reads, TCRdb lists one record per CDR3 protein. The table records about 560,000 distinct CDR3 sequences, 17% of them present only once. Sequencing input: PBMCs or a T cell subset sorted from them (not recorded which). These receptors came from an adult woman who had mild COVID-19 (a few samples of this study predate the infection). Cell type and time point are not known.

This clonotype was seen a handful of times. The gene calls are TRBV7-9 and TRBJ2-7; TRBD1 might be the D (5 bases). Germline loops: CDR1 SEHNR, CDR2 FQNEAQ (reference sequence). Trimming removed 8 bases from V and 1 base from J, with 15 bases in between. The CDR3 contains 14 residues. The CDR3 reads CASAQARSSYEQYF. The CDR3 DNA reads TGTGCCAGCGCACAGGCGAGGAGTTCCTACGAGCAGTACTTC.

The table lists this clonotype with a few counts. V gene TRBV18 combines with J gene TRBJ2-2; D ambiguous. Germline V gene sequence: CDR1 KGHSH, CDR2 LQKENI. Trimming pared 3 bases from V and 9 bases from J, leaving 17 bases between. The CDR3 runs 15 residues. The CDR3 protein is CASSPPGRSGRELFF. In nucleotides, the CDR3 is TGTGCCAGCTCACCCCCCGGGCGTTCAGGACGGGAGCTGTTTTTT.

This sequence joins TRBV5-5 and TRBJ2-1; TRBD1 is a possible D gene (6 bases). Per the germline V gene, CDR1 is SGHKS and CDR2 is YYEKEE (reference sequence). V dropped 4 bases and J dropped 5 bases, with 13 bases sitting between them. This CDR3 contains 14 residues. The CDR3 loop reads CASSPRTVNNEQFF. CDR3 DNA sequence: TGTGCCAGCAGCCCTAGGACAGTCAACAATGAGCAGTTCTTC.

This clonotype was counted between two and nine times. The V gene is TRBV10-3, the J gene TRBJ1-1, with D unclear. Trimming left V 6 bases short and J 1 base short, with 9 bases between. The CDR3 sequence is 13 residues long. The V gene's germline CDR1 is ENHRY and CDR2 SYGVKD. CDR3 sequence (DNA): TGTGCCATCAGCGATATGAAGAACACTGAAGCTTTCTTT. Translation gives CAISDMKNTEAFF.